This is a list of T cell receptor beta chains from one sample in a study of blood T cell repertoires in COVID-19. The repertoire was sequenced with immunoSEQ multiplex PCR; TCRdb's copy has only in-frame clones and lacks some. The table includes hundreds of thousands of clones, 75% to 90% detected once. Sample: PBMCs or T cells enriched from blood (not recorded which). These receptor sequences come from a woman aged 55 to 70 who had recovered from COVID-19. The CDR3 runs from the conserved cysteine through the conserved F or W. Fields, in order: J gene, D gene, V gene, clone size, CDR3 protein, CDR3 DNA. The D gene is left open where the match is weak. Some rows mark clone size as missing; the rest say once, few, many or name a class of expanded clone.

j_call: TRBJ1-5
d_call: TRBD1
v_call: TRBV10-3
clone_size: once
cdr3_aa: CAISDAGQLNQPQHF
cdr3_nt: TGTGCCATCAGTGACGCGGGACAGCTCAATCAGCCCCAGCATTTT

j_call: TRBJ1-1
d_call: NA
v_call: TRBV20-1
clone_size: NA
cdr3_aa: CSASDSEAFF
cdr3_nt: TGCAGTGCTAGTGATAGTGAAGCTTTCTTT

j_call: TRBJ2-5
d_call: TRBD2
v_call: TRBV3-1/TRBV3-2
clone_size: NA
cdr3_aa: CASSQVRTSGGALETQYF
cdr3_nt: TGTGCCAGCAGCCAAGTTCGGACTAGCGGGGGGGCCCTAGAGACCCAGTACTTC

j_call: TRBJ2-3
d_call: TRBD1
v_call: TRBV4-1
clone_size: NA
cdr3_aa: CASSQEGPGGGTDTQYF
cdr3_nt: TGCGCCAGCAGCCAAGAGGGCCCAGGGGGCGGCACAGATACGCAGTATTTT

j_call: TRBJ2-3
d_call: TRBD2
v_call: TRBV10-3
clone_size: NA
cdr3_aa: CAISDWGGGGAPDTQYF
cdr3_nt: TGTGCCATCAGTGACTGGGGTGGCGGGGGGGCCCCAGATACGCAGTATTTT

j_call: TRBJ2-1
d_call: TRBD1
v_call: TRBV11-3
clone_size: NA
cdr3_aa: CASSYRTGVNEQFF
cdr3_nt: TGTGCCAGCAGCTACCGGACAGGGGTAAATGAGCAGTTCTTC

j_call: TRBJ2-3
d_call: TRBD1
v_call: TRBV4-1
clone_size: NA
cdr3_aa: CASSHAFKDRGTDTQYF
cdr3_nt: TGCGCCAGCAGCCACGCTTTCAAGGACAGGGGAACAGATACGCAGTATTTT

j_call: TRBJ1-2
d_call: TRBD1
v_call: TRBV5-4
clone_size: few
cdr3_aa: CASSPRTGNNYGYTF
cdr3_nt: TGTGCCAGCAGCCCGAGGACAGGGAATAACTATGGCTACACCTTC

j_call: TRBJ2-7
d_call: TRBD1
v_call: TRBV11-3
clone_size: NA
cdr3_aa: CASSLPGQGLSSYEQYF
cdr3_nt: TGTGCCAGCAGCTTACCGGGACAGGGCCTAAGCTCCTACGAGCAGTACTTC

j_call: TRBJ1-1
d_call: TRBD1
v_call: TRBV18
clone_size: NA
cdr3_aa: CASSQGQGDTEAFF
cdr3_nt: TGTGCCAGCTCACAAGGACAGGGAGACACTGAAGCTTTCTTT

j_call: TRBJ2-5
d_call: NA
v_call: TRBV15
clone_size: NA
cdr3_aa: CATSRDNTWEGAVETQYF
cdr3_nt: TGTGCCACCAGCAGAGATAACACATGGGAAGGGGCCGTGGAGACCCAGTACTTC

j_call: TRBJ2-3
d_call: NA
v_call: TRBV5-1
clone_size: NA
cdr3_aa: CASVGDTSTDTQYF
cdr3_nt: TGCGCCAGCGTTGGGGACACCAGCACAGATACGCAGTATTTT

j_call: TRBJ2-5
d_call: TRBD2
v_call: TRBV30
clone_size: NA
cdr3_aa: CAWSGLAGETQYF
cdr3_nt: TGTGCCTGGAGTGGACTAGCGGGAGAGACCCAGTACTTC

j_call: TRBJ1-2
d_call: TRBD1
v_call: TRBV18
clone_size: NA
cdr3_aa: CASSPGQGALGYTF
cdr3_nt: TGTGCCAGCTCACCGGGACAGGGGGCGCTGGGCTACACCTTC

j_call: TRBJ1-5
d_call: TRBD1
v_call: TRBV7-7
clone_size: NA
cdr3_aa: CASSLAGDRDNQPQHF
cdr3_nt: TGTGCTAGCAGCTTAGCTGGCGACAGGGACAATCAGCCCCAGCATTTT

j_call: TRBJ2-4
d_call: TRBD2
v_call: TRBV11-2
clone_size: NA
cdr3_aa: CASSETSGGAWNIQYF
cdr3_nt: TGTGCCAGCAGCGAGACTAGCGGGGGGGCCTGGAACATTCAGTACTTC

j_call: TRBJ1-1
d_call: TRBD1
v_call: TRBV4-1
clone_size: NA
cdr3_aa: CASSLQGQGGTEAFF
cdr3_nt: TGCGCCAGCAGCCTGCAGGGACAGGGGGGCACTGAAGCTTTCTTT

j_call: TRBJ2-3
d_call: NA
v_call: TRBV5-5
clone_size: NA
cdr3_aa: CASSLTSTDTQYF
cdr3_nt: TGTGCCAGCAGCTTAACTAGCACAGATACGCAGTATTTT

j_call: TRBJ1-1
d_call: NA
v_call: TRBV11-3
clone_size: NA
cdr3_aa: CASSNTLGNTEAFF
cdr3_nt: TGTGCCAGCAGTAACACCCTAGGGAACACTGAAGCTTTCTTT

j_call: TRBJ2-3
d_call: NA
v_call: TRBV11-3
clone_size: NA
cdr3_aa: CASSSPSTDTQYF
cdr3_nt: TGTGCCAGCAGTTCCCCATCCACAGATACGCAGTATTTT

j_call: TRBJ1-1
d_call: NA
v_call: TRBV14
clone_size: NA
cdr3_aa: CASSRQIHTEAFF
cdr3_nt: TGTGCCAGCAGCCGACAGATTCACACTGAAGCTTTCTTT

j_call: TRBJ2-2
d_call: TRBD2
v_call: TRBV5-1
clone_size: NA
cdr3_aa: CASRREGRDTGELFF
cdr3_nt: TGCGCCAGCAGAAGGGAGGGCAGGGACACCGGGGAGCTGTTTTTT

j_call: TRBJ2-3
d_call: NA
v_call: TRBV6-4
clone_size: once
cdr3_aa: CASSEQGLIGTDTQYF
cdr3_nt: TGTGCCAGCAGTGAGCAGGGTTTAATAGGCACAGATACGCAGTATTTT

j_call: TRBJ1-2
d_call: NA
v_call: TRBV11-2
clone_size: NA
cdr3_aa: CASSLDLLGVGYTF
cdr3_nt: TGTGCCAGCAGCTTAGATCTGTTAGGGGTCGGCTACACCTTC

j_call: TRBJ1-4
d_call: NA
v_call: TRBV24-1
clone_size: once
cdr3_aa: CATSEQGNEKLFF
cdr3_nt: TGTGCCACCAGTGAACAGGGTAATGAAAAACTGTTTTTT

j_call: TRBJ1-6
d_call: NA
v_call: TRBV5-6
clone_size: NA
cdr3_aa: CASTRYNSPLHF
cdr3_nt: TGTGCCAGCACGCGATATAATTCACCCCTCCACTTT

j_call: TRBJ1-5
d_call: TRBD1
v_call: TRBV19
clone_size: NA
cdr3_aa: CASSRQGGQPQHF
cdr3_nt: TGTGCCAGTAGCCGACAGGGCGGACAGCCCCAGCATTTT

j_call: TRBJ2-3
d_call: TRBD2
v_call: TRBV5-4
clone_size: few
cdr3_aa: CASSWGLVGTDTQYF
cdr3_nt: TGTGCCAGCAGCTGGGGACTAGTGGGCACAGATACGCAGTATTTT

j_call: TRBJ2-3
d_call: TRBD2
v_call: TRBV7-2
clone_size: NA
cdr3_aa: CASSPLAGGRTDTQYF
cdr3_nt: TGTGCCAGCAGCCCATTAGCGGGGGGGCGCACAGATACGCAGTATTTT